This is a list of T cell receptor beta chains from one sample in a study of T cells after yellow fever vaccination. TCRdb itself ran the 5' RACE reads through MiXCR, one entry per CDR3 protein. The data show about 300,000 distinct CDR3 sequences, approximately 10% seen once. The material was CD4+ T cells sorted from PBMCs, obtained 5 days after the yellow fever booster vaccination. These receptor sequences come from a man between 18 and 35 years old who received the YFV17D yellow fever vaccine. Each CDR3 is given with its conserved first and last residue. D genes are given only for firm matches.

j_call	v_call	d_call	cdr3_aa
TRBJ1-2	TRBV6-5	-	CASSSRGTAGRSYTF
TRBJ2-1	TRBV7-9	-	CASSPTASYNEQFF
TRBJ2-1	TRBV5-1	-	CASSPQGRYEQFF
TRBJ2-5	TRBV28	TRBD1	CASSLPDRVARKEYF
TRBJ2-1	TRBV5-1	-	CASSLGVGAQGEQFF
TRBJ2-2	TRBV7-2	TRBD2	CASSPREGAGELFF
TRBJ2-5	TRBV5-1	-	CASSLGRLGETQYF
TRBJ2-3	TRBV20-1	-	CSAGVGASTDTQYF
TRBJ2-2	TRBV7-3	TRBD1	CASSPGQVHTGELFF
TRBJ2-1	TRBV3-1	TRBD1	CASSRGTGVNEQFF
TRBJ1-3	TRBV21-1	-	CASSNRGLMGNTIYF
TRBJ2-3	TRBV29-1	-	CSVDLSGGVTDTQYF
TRBJ2-5	TRBV11-2	TRBD1	CASSEDRVGTQYF
TRBJ2-2	TRBV28	TRBD1	CASSSLTGAANTGELFF
TRBJ2-2	TRBV6-5	TRBD2	CASSPGLAGPPPNTGELFF
TRBJ1-6	TRBV20-1	TRBD1	CSASPRGLGNSPLHF
TRBJ1-6	TRBV20-1	-	CSASTGGSGVSPLHF
TRBJ1-2	TRBV7-3	-	CASSQDPGRVGGYTF
TRBJ2-5	TRBV11-2	-	CASRIPGGGGETQYF
TRBJ2-7	TRBV6-1	TRBD1	CATMVSGTGATYEQYF
TRBJ2-1	TRBV20-1	-	CSARDVMRSTQFF
TRBJ2-1	TRBV29-1	TRBD2	CSVERGTYNEQFF
TRBJ1-4	TRBV30	-	CAWSGAGQHEGSNEKLFF
TRBJ1-2	TRBV15	TRBD1	CATSREKGQTYGYTF
TRBJ1-2	TRBV20-1	-	CSGTGTYGYTF
TRBJ2-5	TRBV5-1	TRBD1	CASSLGQGETQYF
TRBJ1-1	TRBV18	TRBD1	CASSPQGTGGRNTEAFF
TRBJ2-7	TRBV4-2	TRBD2	CASSQGGGGYEQYF
TRBJ1-4	TRBV5-1	TRBD1	CASSRGQATNEKLFF
TRBJ2-5	TRBV7-9	-	CASSLGTSQETQYF
TRBJ2-2	TRBV7-2	-	CASSLDSGLPLFF
TRBJ2-2	TRBV20-1	-	CSASGQFLNTGELFF
TRBJ2-3	TRBV20-1	-	CSASGGNTDTQYF
TRBJ1-1	TRBV5-8	-	CASPEGYGNTEAFF
TRBJ1-2	TRBV6-6	TRBD1	CASSGGQGRDYGYTF
TRBJ1-6	TRBV14	-	CASSPGRGASPLHF
TRBJ2-5	TRBV5-5	-	CASSWGQVWTQYF
TRBJ2-1	TRBV7-2	-	CASSPREGEQFF
TRBJ2-5	TRBV20-1	-	CSARVVGPETQYF
TRBJ2-3	TRBV20-1	-	CSGQRGTDTQYF
TRBJ2-5	TRBV3-1	TRBD2	CASSPQGRGGPQETQYF
TRBJ1-6	TRBV11-2	-	CASSTPGHILGGSPLHF
TRBJ2-3	TRBV2	TRBD1	CASSSDRGTDTQYF
TRBJ2-5	TRBV7-2	TRBD2	CASSLRRGGGETQYF
TRBJ1-4	TRBV6-1	-	CASSEVGPEKLFF
TRBJ1-4	TRBV20-1	-	CSTRRGGISNEKLVF
TRBJ2-7	TRBV4-1	-	CASRRQTGSSYEQYF
TRBJ2-7	TRBV7-2	TRBD2	CASSRGLVGSYEQYF
TRBJ2-4	TRBV20-1	-	CSAASPENIQYF
TRBJ1-2	TRBV20-1	-	CSASISGYGYGYTF
TRBJ1-5	TRBV19	-	CASSITRGRRQPQHF
TRBJ1-1	TRBV2	-	CASRVNRNTEAFF
TRBJ2-1	TRBV2	-	CASGLEVSNEQFF
TRBJ2-3	TRBV6-5	TRBD2	CASRWTSWSTDTQYF
TRBJ1-6	TRBV9	-	CASTRQPNSPLHF